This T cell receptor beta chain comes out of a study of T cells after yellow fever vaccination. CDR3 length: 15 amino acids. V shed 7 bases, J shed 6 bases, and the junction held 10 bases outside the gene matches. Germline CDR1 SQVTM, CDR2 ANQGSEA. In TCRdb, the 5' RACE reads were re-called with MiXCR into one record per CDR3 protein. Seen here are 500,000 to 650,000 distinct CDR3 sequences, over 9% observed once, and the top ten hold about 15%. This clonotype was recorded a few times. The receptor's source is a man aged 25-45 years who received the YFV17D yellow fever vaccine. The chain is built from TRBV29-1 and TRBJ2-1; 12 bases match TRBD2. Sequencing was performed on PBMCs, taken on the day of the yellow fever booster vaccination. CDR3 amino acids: CSARSSGREPNEQFF. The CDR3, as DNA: TGCAGCGCCCGCTCTAGCGGGAGGGAACCCAATGAGCAGTTCTTC.